This T cell receptor (beta chain) is drawn from a study of monozygotic twins with inflammatory bowel disease. Germline CDR1 is SGHVS and CDR2 is FNYEAQ. The CDR3 contains 14 residues. From the 5' RACE reads, TCRdb lists one entry per CDR3 protein and no DNA. The data show around 230,000 distinct CDR3 sequences, and the top ten clones hold approximately 1.5%. This clonotype was obtained from a human donor with ulcerative colitis or Crohn's disease, or a healthy co-twin of an affected twin (not recorded which). The chain links TRBV7-6 to TRBJ2-5. The specimen sequenced was blood. The CDR3 loop is CASSLAEHVETQYF.